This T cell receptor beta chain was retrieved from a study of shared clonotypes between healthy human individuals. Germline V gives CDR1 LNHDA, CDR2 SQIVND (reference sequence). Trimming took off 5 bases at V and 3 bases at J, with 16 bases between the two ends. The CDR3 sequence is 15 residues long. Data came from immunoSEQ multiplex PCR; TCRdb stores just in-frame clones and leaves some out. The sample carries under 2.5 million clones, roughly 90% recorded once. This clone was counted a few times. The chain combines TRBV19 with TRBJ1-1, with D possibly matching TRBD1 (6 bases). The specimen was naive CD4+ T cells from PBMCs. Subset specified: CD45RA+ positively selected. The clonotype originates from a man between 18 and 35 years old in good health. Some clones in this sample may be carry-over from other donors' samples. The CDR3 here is CASSPRYRADTEAFF. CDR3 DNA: TGTGCCAGTAGTCCCCGTTACAGGGCGGACACTGAAGCTTTCTTT.